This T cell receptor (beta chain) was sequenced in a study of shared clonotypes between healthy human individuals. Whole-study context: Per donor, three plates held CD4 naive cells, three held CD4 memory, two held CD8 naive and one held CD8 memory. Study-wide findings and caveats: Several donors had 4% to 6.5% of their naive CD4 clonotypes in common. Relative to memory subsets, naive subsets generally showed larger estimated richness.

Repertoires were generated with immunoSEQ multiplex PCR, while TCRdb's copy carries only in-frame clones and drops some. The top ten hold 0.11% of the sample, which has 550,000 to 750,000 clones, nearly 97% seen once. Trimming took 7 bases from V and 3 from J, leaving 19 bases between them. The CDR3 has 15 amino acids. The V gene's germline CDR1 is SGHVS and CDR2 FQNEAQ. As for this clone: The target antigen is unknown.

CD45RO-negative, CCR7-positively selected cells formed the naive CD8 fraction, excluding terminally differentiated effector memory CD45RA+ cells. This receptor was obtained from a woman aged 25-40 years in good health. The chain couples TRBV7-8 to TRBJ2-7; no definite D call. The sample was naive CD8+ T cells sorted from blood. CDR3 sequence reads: CASTLGFSPLYEQYF. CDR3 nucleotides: TGTGCCAGCACCCTTGGCTTTTCCCCTCTCTACGAGCAGTACTTC.